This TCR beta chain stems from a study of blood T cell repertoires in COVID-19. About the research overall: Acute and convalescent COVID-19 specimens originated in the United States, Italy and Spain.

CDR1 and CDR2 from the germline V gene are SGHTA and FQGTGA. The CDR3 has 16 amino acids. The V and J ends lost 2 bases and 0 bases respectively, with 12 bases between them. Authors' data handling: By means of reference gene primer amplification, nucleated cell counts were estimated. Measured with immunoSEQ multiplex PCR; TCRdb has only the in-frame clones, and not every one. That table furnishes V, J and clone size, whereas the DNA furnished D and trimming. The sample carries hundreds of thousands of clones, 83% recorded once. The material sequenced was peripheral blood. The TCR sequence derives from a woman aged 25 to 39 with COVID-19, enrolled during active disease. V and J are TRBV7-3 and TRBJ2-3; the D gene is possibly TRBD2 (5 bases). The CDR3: CASSLGRGASTDTQYF. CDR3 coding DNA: TGTGCCAGCAGCTTAGGCCGGGGTGCTAGCACAGATACGCAGTATTTT. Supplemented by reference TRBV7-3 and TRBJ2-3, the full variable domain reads GAGVSQTPSNKVTEKGKYVELRCDPISGHTALYWYRQSLGQGPEFLIYFQGTGAADDSGLPNDRFFAVRPEGSVSTLKIQRTERGDSAVYLCASSLGRGASTDTQYFGPGTRLTVL.